Each of the 25 T cell receptor beta chains below was sequenced from the same sample in a study of blood T cell repertoires in COVID-19. The protocol was immunoSEQ multiplex PCR, while the TCRdb copy is restricted to in-frame clones and leaves out a portion. The data contain 100,000 to 150,000 clones, about 90% of them singletons. The specimen sequenced was peripheral blood. The receptor set was obtained from a man in his fifties or sixties with active COVID-19.

The chain uses TRBV11-2 and TRBJ2-3; the match to TRBD2 covers 13 bases. The CDR3 sequence is 14 residues long. Germline CDR1 reads SGHAT; CDR2 reads FQNNGV. Trimming removed 5 bases from V and 8 bases from J; junction bases left unmatched: 4. The CDR3 DNA reads as TGTGCCAGCAGCCATGGACTAGCGGGGGTTACGCAGTATTTT. Its translation: CASSHGLAGVTQYF.

This sequence joins TRBV27 and TRBJ1-1; 7 positions agree with TRBD1. Germline-derived CDR1 and CDR2 are MNHEY and SMNVEV (reference sequence). The CDR3 totals 12 residues. Trimming took 6 bases from V and 8 from J; bases not matched to a gene: 6. This chain's CDR3 is CASRSVGGEAFF. CDR3 DNA sequence: TGTGCCAGCAGATCGGTAGGGGGCGAAGCTTTCTTT.

The CDR3 nucleotides read TGTGCCAGCAGCGTAGGAGGGAGGGGTACCAAAAACATTCAGTACTTC. This sequence encodes CASSVGGRGTKNIQYF. The chain uses TRBV7-2 and TRBJ2-4, with 7 bases that match TRBD2. Germline lookup yields CDR1 SGHTA and CDR2 FQGNSA. CDR3 length equals 16 residues. V gave up 5 bases and J gave up 2 bases; unmatched junction bases: 9.

The count of this clone is one. This chain joins TRBV19 and TRBJ1-6, with 7 bases that match TRBD1. Germline trimming cut 2 bases from V and 10 bases from J; bases unmatched to any gene: 14. This CDR3 spans 17 amino acids. Germline V gives CDR1 LNHDA, CDR2 SQIVND (reference sequence). CDR3 protein: CASSINLRQGGKSPLHF. CDR3 DNA: TGTGCCAGTAGTATAAATCTTAGACAGGGTGGAAAATCACCCCTCCACTTT.

In this sample, this clone turned up a few times. V gene TRBV5-4 combines with J gene TRBJ2-7; D is perhaps TRBD1 (6 bases). The V end lost 0 bases, the J end lost 3 bases, and 13 bases lay between the germline ends. CDR3 length: 15 amino acids. The germline V gene encodes CDR1 SGHNT and CDR2 YYREEE (reference sequence). The CDR3 sequence: CASSLEVAGDYEQYF. The CDR3 DNA sequence: TGTGCCAGCAGCTTGGAGGTGGCAGGGGACTACGAGCAGTACTTC.

The rearrangement links TRBV27 to TRBJ2-1; 7 positions agree with TRBD1. CDR1 is MNHEY, CDR2 SMNVEV, per germline (reference sequence). The CDR3 runs 15 residues. Trimming removed 7 bases from V and 3 bases from J; junction bases left unmatched: 9. In DNA, the CDR3 is TGTGCCAGCACCAAACTGGCAGGGGGCTACAATGAGCAGTTCTTC. It codes for CASTKLAGGYNEQFF.

The chain is built from TRBV3-1 (or the pseudogene TRBV3-2) and TRBJ2-1; D might be TRBD2 (6 bases). Germline V gene data show CDR1 as LGHDT and CDR2 as YNNKEL (reference sequence). The CDR3 contains 14 residues. V lost 4 bases to trimming and J lost 5 bases, with 12 bases between them. The CDR3 nucleotides read TGTGCCAGCAGCCGGAGGGGCGGGAACAATGAGCAGTTCTTC. This sequence encodes CASSRRGGNNEQFF.

The chain employs TRBV7-9 and TRBJ2-7; D possibly corresponds to TRBD2 (6 bases). The germline V and J ends were trimmed by 5 bases and 6 bases, with 20 bases remaining between them. The CDR3 covers 15 residues. The germline CDR1 and CDR2 sequences are SEHNR and FQNEAQ (reference sequence). The CDR3: CASSHGPSGVSEQYF. DNA for the CDR3: TGTGCCAGCAGCCACGGCCCTTCGGGAGTTTCCGAGCAGTACTTC.

This rearrangement joins TRBV19 to TRBJ2-5, with TRBD1 matching 7 bases. Per the germline V gene, CDR1 is LNHDA and CDR2 is SQIVND (reference sequence). V dropped 4 bases and J dropped 2; count of bases not matched to a gene: 4. This CDR3 has 14 amino acids. CDR3 in DNA: TGTGCCAGTAGTAAACAGGGGTTTCAAGAGACCCAGTACTTC. Translation gives CASSKQGFQETQYF.

In DNA, the CDR3 is TGTGCCAGCAGCTTAGACCAGTTTGGGGAGCTGTTTTTT. It yields the protein CASSLDQFGELFF. The chain employs TRBV7-9 and TRBJ2-2; D not certain. This CDR3 contains 13 residues. Between the trimmed V and J ends, which lost 1 base and 8 bases, there was a span of 8 bases. Germline V CDR1 and CDR2: SEHNR, FQNEAQ (reference sequence).

This clone appeared a single time. The chain employs TRBV5-8 and TRBJ1-4; D might be TRBD1 (5 bases). The V end lost 4 bases, the J end lost 1 base, and 17 bases lay between the germline ends. The CDR3 covers 17 residues. From germline, CDR1 is SGHTS and CDR2 YDEGEE. CDR3 loop: CASSARAGVVTNEKLFF. Here the CDR3 DNA reads TGTGCCAGCAGCGCCAGGGCGGGAGTTGTAACTAATGAAAAACTGTTTTTT.

V and J are TRBV7-8 and TRBJ1-2; D unclear. The CDR3 is 14 amino acids. Trimming left V 3 bases short and J 2 bases short, with 10 bases between. The V gene's germline CDR1 is SGHVS and CDR2 FQNEAQ. In nucleotides, the CDR3 is TGTGCCAGCAGCTTCTACGAAAGAAACTATGGCTACACCTTC. Translation gives CASSFYERNYGYTF.

Only a few counts were recorded for this clone. The chain carries TRBV6-1 and TRBJ2-7; D perhaps matches TRBD1 (6 bases). Germline lookup yields CDR1 MNHNS and CDR2 SASEGT. V lost 1 base to trimming and J lost 8 bases, with 15 bases between them. The CDR3 loop spans 14 amino acids. As DNA, the CDR3 is TGTGCCAGCAGTGAAGATTGGGGGCCAGGGCAGCAGTACTTC. This codes for CASSEDWGPGQQYF.

The rearrangement uses TRBV14 and TRBJ2-1, with 7 bases matching TRBD1. The CDR3 is made up of 15 amino acids. Trimming took 6 bases from V and 2 from J; bases not matched to a gene: 7. Per germline, CDR1 SGHDN and CDR2 FVKESK. The CDR3 protein is CASSNEGAPYNEQFF. The CDR3 DNA follows: TGTGCCAGCAGTAACGAGGGGGCACCCTACAATGAGCAGTTCTTC.

The chain joins TRBV5-1 to TRBJ2-7; D is perhaps TRBD2 (7 bases). V was cut by 1 base and J by 8 bases, with 25 bases left in between. The CDR3 is 17 amino acids. The V gene's germline CDR1 is SGHRS and CDR2 YFSETQ. The CDR3 spells CASSLLQGSLGEGKQYF. DNA for the CDR3: TGCGCCAGCAGCTTGCTCCAGGGGTCCCTCGGGGAGGGGAAGCAGTACTTC.

This clone was found once. V is TRBV6-5 and J is TRBJ1-1; 10 nucleotides line up with TRBD1. V lost 9 bases to trimming and J lost 6 bases; unmatched junction nucleotides: 10. Germline loops: CDR1 MNHEY, CDR2 SVGAGI. This CDR3 contains 14 residues. CDR3 protein: CASFDRGRVAEAFF. The CDR3 DNA reads as TGTGCCAGTTTCGACAGGGGGCGCGTAGCTGAAGCTTTCTTT.

The CDR3: CASTQNGQGSYNEQFF. The CDR3 DNA reads as TGTGCCAGCACCCAGAACGGACAGGGCTCCTACAATGAGCAGTTCTTC. The gene calls are TRBV2 and TRBJ2-1; 8 bases are a match to TRBD1. CDR1 and CDR2 from the germline V gene are SNHLY and FYNNEI. The CDR3 runs to 16 residues. With 7 bases clipped from V and 0 bases from J, the junction kept 8 bases outside the gene matches.

This clone was observed a single time. This chain joins TRBV2 and TRBJ1-2; TRBD1 might be the D (6 bases). CDR1 and CDR2 from the germline V gene are SNHLY and FYNNEI. Trimming removed 6 bases at V and 13 bases at J, with 27 bases between. This CDR3 has 15 amino acids. The CDR3, as DNA: TGTGCCAGCAGAAGTGAAGGGTTACCAGGGGCTCCGGTCACCTTC. It yields the protein CASRSEGLPGAPVTF.

This clone showed up just once. The rearrangement links TRBV10-2 to TRBJ2-1, with TRBD2 identical over 10 bases. The CDR3 runs to 16 residues. V was pared by 5 bases and J by 4 bases, with 8 bases of the junction left unmatched. Germline lookup yields CDR1 WSHSY and CDR2 SAAADI. CDR3 coding DNA: TGCGCCAGCAGTCTACCCAGCGGGGGGGCTTACAATGAGCAGTTCTTC. The encoded protein is CASSLPSGGAYNEQFF.

V and J are TRBV5-5 and TRBJ2-7, with D tentatively TRBD1 (6 bases). V gave up 2 bases and J gave up 2 bases, with 11 bases separating them. Germline V gives CDR1 SGHKS, CDR2 YYEKEE (reference sequence). This CDR3 is 14 amino acids long. CDR3 nucleotides: TGTGCCAGCAGCTTAGAACAGGGCGCCTACGAGCAGTACTTC. Translation gives CASSLEQGAYEQYF.

The V and J genes are TRBV5-6 and TRBJ2-1; 7 bases line up with TRBD2. The V segment lost 4 bases and the J segment 3 bases; nucleotides outside the gene matches: 13. The CDR3 runs to 17 residues. Germline CDR1 reads SGHDT; CDR2 reads YYEEEE. CDR3 sequence: CASSPPGPAGLYNEQFF. In DNA, the CDR3 is TGTGCCAGCAGCCCACCAGGACCAGCGGGGCTCTACAATGAGCAGTTCTTC.

The chain has TRBV12-3 or TRBV12-4 and TRBJ1-1; D unresolved. The CDR3 contains 13 residues. With 5 bases removed from V and 4 bases from J, the gap between germline ends came to 11 bases. For the CDR3, the DNA is TGTGCCAGCAGTCAAGACCGGGGCACTGAAGCTTTCTTT. Residues: CASSQDRGTEAFF.

The chain carries TRBV5-6 and TRBJ1-1; 12 bases align to TRBD1. The CDR3 spans 17 residues. V shed 2 bases and J 1 base; nucleotides not matched to a gene: 6. Germline lookup yields CDR1 SGHDT and CDR2 YYEEEE. In DNA, the CDR3 is TGTGCCAGCAGCTTATTCGGGACAGGGGGCGCGAACACTGAAGCTTTCTTT. It yields the protein CASSLFGTGGANTEAFF.

V and J are TRBV7-8 and TRBJ2-5, with TRBD1 matching over 8 bases. Per the germline V gene, CDR1 is SGHVS and CDR2 is FQNEAQ. V was pared by 3 bases and J by 4 bases, with 4 bases of the junction left unmatched. The CDR3 covers 14 residues. The CDR3: CASSLSQGGETQYF. The CDR3 bases are TGTGCCAGCAGCTTGTCACAGGGGGGAGAGACCCAGTACTTC. The full variable domain, rest sourced from reference TRBV7-8 and TRBJ2-5, is GAGVSQSPRYKVAKRGQDVALRCDPISGHVSLFWYQQALGQGPEFLTYFQNEAQLDKSGLPSDRFFAERPEGSVSTLKIQRTQQEDSAVYLCASSLSQGGETQYFGPGTRLLVL.

CDR3 sequence: CASIGGAGQPQHF. The CDR3 coding sequence is TGTGCCAGTATCGGGGGTGCCGGCCAGCCCCAGCATTTT. The chain has TRBV19 and TRBJ1-5; D is perhaps TRBD1 (5 bases). Germline V gives CDR1 LNHDA, CDR2 SQIVND (reference sequence). The germline V and J ends were trimmed by 7 bases and 7 bases, with 14 bases remaining between them. The CDR3 has 13 amino acids.